The entry below describes one T cell receptor beta chain. The sample belongs to a study of blood T cell repertoires in COVID-19. Across the study: The United States, Italy and Spain provided the acute and convalescent COVID-19 samples. The analysed material was cDNA or gDNA that came from T cells, B-cell-depleted T cells, or PBMCs.

TCRdb's table, derived via immunoSEQ multiplex PCR, lists solely in-frame clones and lacks some. The sample includes 130,000 or so clones, about four fifths of them seen just once. With 0 bases clipped from V and 7 bases from J, the junction kept 13 bases outside the gene matches. There are 17 residues in the CDR3. CDR1 SGHNT and CDR2 YYREEE come from the germline V gene (reference sequence). This sequence originates from a man in his fifties or sixties with active or convalescent COVID-19. Material: peripheral blood. V usage is TRBV5-4 and J usage is TRBJ2-7; 10 positions agree with TRBD2. CDR3 bases: TGTGCCAGCAGCTTGGCCCGCGGGGCTAGCGGGAGTCTTGAGCAGTACTTC. Translated: CASSLARGASGSLEQYF.